Below, 7 T cell receptor beta chains from the same sample are listed, as sequenced in a study of blood T cells in healthy people across ages. Primed by a sample-barcoded 5' primer and a J-beta primer mix, a second PCR proceeded for about 6 to 12 cycles. TCRdb analysed the 5' RACE reads with MiXCR anew, one entry per CDR3 protein. The table includes approximately 800,000 distinct CDR3 sequences, around 68% detected once. Material for sequencing was blood. The receptors originated from a man in his thirties or forties in good health.

This clonotype was seen only a few times. The chain links TRBV28 to TRBJ2-1; D ambiguous. Germline CDR1 MDHEN, CDR2 SYDVKM. Trimming removed 7 bases at V and 0 bases at J, with 13 bases between. The CDR3 consists of 15 residues. CDR3 coding DNA: TGTGCCAGCATGGAGCTTCCGAGCTCCTACAATGAGCAGTTCTTC. Amino acid sequence: CASMELPSSYNEQFF.

This clonotype has just one count. The chain combines TRBV5-1 with TRBJ2-7, with 10 bases aligning to TRBD1. V was pared by 3 bases and J by 4 bases, with 7 bases of the junction left unmatched. Germline-derived CDR1 and CDR2 are SGHRS and YFSETQ. This CDR3 contains 15 residues. The CDR3, as DNA: TGCGCCAGCAGCTGGGACAGGGGCACTTGGTACGAGCAGTACTTC. Protein product: CASSWDRGTWYEQYF.

J is TRBJ2-7 and V is TRBV3-1; 7 bases align to TRBD2. Germline CDR1 is LGHDT and CDR2 is YNNKEL (reference sequence). The V segment lost 5 bases and the J segment 0 bases; nucleotides outside the gene matches: 4. CDR3 length equals 14 residues. CDR3 sequence reads: CASSGGESSYEQYF. Here the CDR3 DNA reads TGTGCCAGCAGCGGGGGGGAAAGCTCCTACGAGCAGTACTTC.

The rearrangement joins TRBV4-1 to TRBJ2-5; 7 bases agree with TRBD2. This CDR3 is built from 17 residues. CDR1 is MGHRA, CDR2 YSYEKL, per germline. Trimming took 1 base from V and 2 from J; bases not matched to a gene: 10. The CDR3: CASSQGGGSGYQETQYF. The CDR3 bases are TGCGCCAGCAGCCAAGGGGGGGGTAGCGGGTATCAAGAGACCCAGTACTTC.

The sample holds one count of this clonotype. This chain joins TRBV5-1 and TRBJ2-5; D remains unclear. Trimming removed 1 base from V and 2 bases from J, with 18 bases in between. Germline V gene data show CDR1 as SGHRS and CDR2 as YFSETQ. The CDR3 is 17 residues long. This CDR3 reads CASSLLGSTTTQETQYF. The CDR3 coding sequence is TGCGCCAGCAGCTTGCTCGGATCGACCACCACACAAGAGACCCAGTACTTC.

This clonotype has only a few counts. The chain employs TRBV7-9 and TRBJ2-4; 9 bases are a match to TRBD1. The last part of the DNA fits TRBJ2-7 better; the J call may be wrong. CDR1 is SEHNR, CDR2 FQNEAQ, per germline (reference sequence). The CDR3 runs 14 residues. CDR3 protein: CASSLGTGEYEQYF. DNA of the CDR3: TGTGCCAGCAGCTTAGGGACAGGGGAGTACGAGCAGTACTTC.

V gene TRBV28 combines with J gene TRBJ1-4; 9 bases are a match to TRBD1. In germline, CDR1 is MDHEN, CDR2 SYDVKM. This CDR3 has 15 amino acids. V was clipped by 6 bases and J by 8 bases; unmatched bases: 10. The CDR3 protein is CASRIQGALREKLFF. Written as DNA, the CDR3 is TGTGCCAGCAGAATACAGGGGGCGTTAAGGGAAAAACTGTTTTTT.